This TCR beta chain was identified during a study of T cells expressing NK-cell markers. Overall study: Most of the eight sequenced donors tested HCMV-seropositive; one tested seronegative.

The CDR3 covers 17 residues. Germline V gene lookup returns CDR1 LGHNA and CDR2 YNFKEQ. Generation of TCR beta cDNA was performed by 5'RACE template switching incorporating UMIs. TCRdb derives one entry per CDR3 protein from the 5' RACE reads, leaving out DNA. In all, the sample yields approximately 170,000 distinct CDR3 sequences. In regard to this clonotype: Its antigen is still unknown.

Study-level points and caveats: Leadership of the CD3+CD56-NKG2C+ fraction also belonged to these clonotypes in a handful of donors. Expanded NKG2C+ T cell clones were not confirmed as HCMV-specific.

This sequence originates from a man aged 18-70 years in good health. V usage is TRBV4-2 and J usage is TRBJ1-1. Material: blood T cells: a sorted CD56 or NKG2C T cell subset, CD4+ or CD8+ T cells, or bulk PBMC T cells (not recorded which). CDR3 loop: CASSQDAWGGGTTEAFF.